A selection of T cell receptor beta chains follows, all from one sample in a study of blood T cell repertoires in COVID-19. Profiling relied on immunoSEQ multiplex PCR, and the TCRdb table lists in-frame clones only, not all of them. This table has more than 45,000 clones, 82% appearing once. Source material: peripheral blood. Receptor source: a human donor in a cohort sampled during active COVID-19. The CDR3 runs from the conserved cysteine through the conserved F or W. D genes are given only for firm matches.

d_call,v_call,j_call,cdr3_aa
TRBD2,TRBV6-5,TRBJ2-1,CASERGNRNEQFF
TRBD1,TRBV7-3,TRBJ1-6,CASSLTGQGKSPLHF
TRBD1,TRBV10-3,TRBJ1-5,CAISERTGGNQPQHF
TRBD2,TRBV7-7,TRBJ2-5,CASSLAGGTQYF
TRBD1,TRBV4-1,TRBJ1-4,CASSQRGTDRFNEKLFF
-,TRBV13,TRBJ2-7,CASSLTGPNGNYEQYF
-,TRBV7-2,TRBJ2-3,CASRLTSTDTQYF
-,TRBV6-5,TRBJ1-2,CASSFERRNYGYTF
-,TRBV6-5,TRBJ1-1,CASSIFPGNTAFF
-,TRBV2,TRBJ2-7,CASMRAYEQYF
TRBD1,TRBV19,TRBJ1-1,CASSTRTGVDTEAFF
TRBD2,TRBV7-9,TRBJ2-1,CASSPRTSGSSYNEQFF
-,TRBV19,TRBJ1-5,CASSIQGTLLNQPQHF
TRBD1,TRBV2,TRBJ2-1,CASSGLMGTENEQFF
TRBD1,TRBV5-1,TRBJ2-3,CASSWEGGRDTDTQYF
TRBD1,TRBV5-6,TRBJ1-4,CASSMDRRNEKLFF
-,TRBV5-4,TRBJ2-3,CASSHATTSWDTQYF
-,TRBV19,TRBJ2-7,CASMGGGLEQYF
-,TRBV7-9,TRBJ2-7,CASSTADIPKDF
-,TRBV14,TRBJ2-7,CASSQVLFAYEQYF
TRBD1,TRBV27,TRBJ2-7,CASSLSGTGGTYEQYF
-,TRBV5-4,TRBJ1-4,CASSRGRGNEKLFF
TRBD1,TRBV12-3/TRBV12-4,TRBJ1-1,CASSRGDREAFF
TRBD1,TRBV6-2/TRBV6-3,TRBJ1-1,CASSGQGYTEAFF
-,TRBV7-8,TRBJ2-3,CASSPRRETLRGDTQYF
-,TRBV27,TRBJ1-6,CASSTTPGSPLHF
-,TRBV6-2/TRBV6-3,TRBJ2-3,CASSYDGTTDTQYF
-,TRBV27,TRBJ2-3,CASSSRFTDTQYF
-,TRBV18,TRBJ2-5,CASSPPLDFPQAETQYF
-,TRBV9,TRBJ2-5,CASSVGFGGFQETQYF
TRBD2,TRBV9,TRBJ2-3,CASSVEGGGTSTDTQYF
-,TRBV9,TRBJ2-3,CASSVVQADTQYF
-,TRBV9,TRBJ1-3,CASSVQGYGNTIYF
TRBD1,TRBV13,TRBJ2-7,CASSSDRVPHEQYF
-,TRBV16,TRBJ2-7,CASSQSSQSYEQYF
TRBD2,TRBV3-1/TRBV3-2,TRBJ2-5,CASSHAGLAGETQYF
TRBD1,TRBV18,TRBJ1-1,CASSPTTGFRYLEAFF